The following is a T cell receptor beta chain sequence with its context. Followed longitudinally, the Seattle patients had been enrolled during active infection. The entry originates in a study of blood T cell repertoires in COVID-19. Study overall: Spain, Italy and the United States supplied samples that represented acute and convalescent COVID-19. Nucleic acid was either cDNA or gDNA, and it came from T cells, B-cell-depleted T cells, or PBMCs.

Only in-frame clones appear in the TCRdb table, and some are missing; sequencing was by immunoSEQ multiplex PCR. Among 150,000 or so clones, about 76% were seen once, and the ten largest hold approximately 5.2%. The CDR3 runs 16 residues. The V gene lost 0 bases and the J gene lost 7 bases, with 17 bases spanning the gap. The V gene's germline CDR1 is MNHEY and CDR2 SMNVEV (reference sequence). This receptor was obtained from a woman aged 70-85 years with COVID-19, enrolled during active disease. Sample: peripheral blood. The V and J genes are TRBV27 and TRBJ2-3; D might be TRBD2 (5 bases). This CDR3 reads CASSLSPFLDSNTQYF. DNA of the CDR3: TGTGCCAGCAGTTTATCCCCTTTCTTGGACTCAAATACGCAGTATTTT.